The next 13 T cell receptor beta chains were all read from a single sample in a study of cytomegalovirus exposure and HLA in healthy donors. Primers for the PCR totalled 60 Vbeta and 13 Jbeta. Some clones are missing from TCRdb's copy, which holds only in-frame ones; the method was immunoSEQ multiplex PCR. Among under 150,000 clones listed, over 65% were seen once. The specimen was PBMCs. The receptors stem from a man aged 40-49 years in good health and CMV-seronegative.

The gene calls are TRBV9 and TRBJ2-2, with D unresolved. The CDR3 has 13 residues. V lost 2 bases, J lost 3 bases, and 5 bases lay in between. The V gene's germline CDR1 is SGDLS and CDR2 YYNGEE. CDR3 DNA: TGTGCCAGCAGCGTCGCGGACACCGGGGAGCTGTTTTTT. Protein product: CASSVADTGELFF.

The chain employs TRBV5-4 and TRBJ2-1; 8 bases fit TRBD2. The CDR3 has 16 amino acids. The J segment lost 9 bases and the V segment lost 4 bases, leaving 15 bases of the junction unmatched. Looked up from germline, CDR1 is SGHNT and CDR2 is YYREEE (reference sequence). CDR3 region: CASSPGGAGAGGEQFF. CDR3 nucleotides: TGTGCCAGCAGCCCGGGAGGGGCGGGAGCGGGTGGTGAGCAGTTCTTC.

About this clone itself: The sample holds other DNA sequences that translate to the same CDR3. The chain has TRBV5-1 and TRBJ2-7; no clear D. The CDR3 contains 13 residues. CDR1 is SGHRS, CDR2 YFSETQ, per germline. Deletions cut 0 bases from V and 2 bases from J, with 6 bases between. CDR3 sequence: CASSLVPAYEQYF. For the CDR3, the DNA is TGCGCCAGCAGCTTGGTACCAGCCTACGAGCAGTACTTC.

J is TRBJ1-3 and V is TRBV4-1, with TRBD1 identical over 9 bases. J gave up 3 bases and V 4 bases, and 4 bases lay outside the gene matches. The CDR3 runs 15 residues. CDR1 is MGHRA and CDR2 is YSYEKL in the germline V gene. The CDR3 nucleotides read TGCGCCAGCAGCCCGACAGGGGGATATGGAAACACCATATATTTT. It codes for CASSPTGGYGNTIYF.

V gene TRBV9 combines with J gene TRBJ2-2, with D hard to call. V shed 0 bases and J shed 0 bases, with 6 bases lying between them. The CDR3 loop spans 15 amino acids. The germline V gene has CDR1 SGDLS and CDR2 YYNGEE. The DNA of the CDR3 is TGTGCCAGCAGCGTAGCGTCCGCGAACACCGGGGAGCTGTTTTTT. Its translation: CASSVASANTGELFF. The variable domain in full, with the rest retrieved from reference TRBV9 and TRBJ2-2, is DSGVTQTPKHLITATGQRVTLRCSPRSGDLSVYWYQQSLDQGLQFLIQYYNGEERAKGNILERFSAQQFPDLHSELNLSSLELGDSALYFCASSVASANTGELFFGEGSRLTVL.

The genes are TRBV5-1 and TRBJ2-5; 10 bases match TRBD2. Germline loops: CDR1 SGHRS, CDR2 YFSETQ. V lost 2 bases, J lost 4 bases, and 5 bases stayed unmatched. The CDR3 covers 15 residues. The CDR3 sequence: CASSLAGGYGETQYF. Written as DNA, the CDR3 is TGCGCCAGCAGCTTAGCGGGGGGGTATGGAGAGACCCAGTACTTC. Drawing the rest from reference TRBV5-1 and TRBJ2-5, the complete variable domain is KAGVTQTPRYLIKTRGQQVTLSCSPISGHRSVSWYQQTPGQGLQFLFEYFSETQRNKGNFPGRFSGRQFSNSRSEMNVSTLELGDSALYLCASSLAGGYGETQYFGPGTRLLVL.

The chain is built from TRBV7-9 and TRBJ2-6; maybe TRBD2 (7 bases). The CDR3 extends over 17 amino acids. The V and J ends lost 1 base and 0 bases respectively, with 10 bases between them. Germline-derived CDR1 and CDR2 are SEHNR and FQNEAQ (reference sequence). The CDR3 nucleotides read TGTGCCAGCAGCTTAGACAGGGAGGGCTCTGGGGCCAACGTCCTGACTTTC. It codes for CASSLDREGSGANVLTF.

The V and J genes are TRBV15 and TRBJ2-1; 8 bases line up with TRBD1. V shed 9 bases and J 6 bases; nucleotides not matched to a gene: 7. Germline V lookup: CDR1 LNHNV, CDR2 YYDKDF (reference sequence). The CDR3 spans 13 residues. This chain's CDR3 is CATRQGPPNEQFF. CDR3 sequence (DNA): TGTGCCACGAGACAGGGGCCCCCCAATGAGCAGTTCTTC.

The chain carries TRBV7-9 and TRBJ1-1; D ambiguous. The V end was cut by 1 base, the J end by 7 bases, with 13 bases between. Germline V lookup: CDR1 SEHNR, CDR2 FQNEAQ (reference sequence). This CDR3 is 14 amino acids long. The CDR3 sequence is CASSLVNSKFEAFF. In DNA, the CDR3 is TGTGCCAGCAGCTTAGTAAATAGTAAATTTGAAGCTTTCTTT.

The chain links TRBV29-1 to TRBJ2-3; maybe TRBD2 (5 bases). Trimming took off 2 bases at V and 2 bases at J, with 8 bases between the two ends. CDR1 SQVTM and CDR2 ANQGSEA come from the germline V gene. The CDR3 has 13 residues. CDR3 nucleotide sequence: TGCAGCGTTGAAATCCGGGACACAGATACGCAGTATTTT. Protein sequence: CSVEIRDTDTQYF.

About this clone: Mismatch with germline at one junction end may stem from a read error. The chain uses TRBV7-2 and TRBJ2-2; 8 bases are shared with TRBD1. This CDR3 comprises 15 residues. Germline V gene sequence: CDR1 SGHTA, CDR2 FQGNSA. The CDR3 DNA follows: TGTGCCAGCGGAAAGCAGGGGGCGAATACCGGGGAGCTGTTTTTT. It encodes CASGKQGANTGELFF.

Points on this clone: The same CDR3 is also encoded by other DNA sequences in this sample. The V call is TRBV19, the J call TRBJ2-7, with 9 bases that match TRBD1. After removal of 5 bases from V and 2 bases from J, the junction contained 4 bases not matched to a gene. The CDR3 length is 14 residues. Per the germline V gene, CDR1 is LNHDA and CDR2 is SQIVND (reference sequence). CDR3 nucleotide sequence: TGTGCCAGTAGTCCGGGACAGGGTCCCTACGAGCAGTACTTC. Amino acids: CASSPGQGPYEQYF.

The V gene is TRBV19, the J gene TRBJ2-5; TRBD1 agrees at 8 bases. Trimming removed 0 bases from V and 1 base from J; junction bases left unmatched: 4. Germline CDR1 and CDR2: LNHDA and SQIVND (reference sequence). The CDR3 covers 16 residues. The CDR3 DNA follows: TGTGCCAGTAGTATAGACAGGGGGCCTCGCCAAGAGACCCAGTACTTC. This codes for CASSIDRGPRQETQYF. Complete variable domain (other parts from reference TRBV19 and TRBJ2-5): DGGITQSPKYLFRKEGQNVTLSCEQNLNHDAMYWYRQDPGQGLRLIYYSQIVNDFQKGDIAEGYSVSREKKESFPLTVTSAQKNPTAFYLCASSIDRGPRQETQYFGPGTRLLVL.